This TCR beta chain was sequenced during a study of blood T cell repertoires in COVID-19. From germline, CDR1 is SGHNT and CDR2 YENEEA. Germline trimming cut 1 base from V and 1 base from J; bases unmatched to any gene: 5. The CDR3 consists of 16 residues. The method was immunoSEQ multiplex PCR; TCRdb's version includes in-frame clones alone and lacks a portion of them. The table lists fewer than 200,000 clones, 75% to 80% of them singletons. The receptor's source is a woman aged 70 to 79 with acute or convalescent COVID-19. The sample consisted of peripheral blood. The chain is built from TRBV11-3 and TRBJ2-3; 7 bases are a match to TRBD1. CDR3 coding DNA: TGTGCCAGCAGCTTAGGAGGGGGCTATGGCACAGATACGCAGTATTTT. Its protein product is CASSLGGGYGTDTQYF.